The present T cell receptor (beta chain) was sequenced within a study of blood T cell repertoires in COVID-19. About the study: Sample material is recorded as cDNA or gDNA derived from T cells, B-cell-depleted T cells, or PBMCs.

This clone was seen a single time. CDR3 size: 14 residues. The germline V gene encodes CDR1 SGHAT and CDR2 FQNNGV. Trimming took 7 bases from V and 4 from J, leaving 14 bases between them. The protocol was immunoSEQ multiplex PCR, while the TCRdb copy is restricted to in-frame clones and leaves out a portion. The repertoire consists of about 180,000 clones, with 89% occurring once and the leading ten covering approximately 2.1%. The sequence was obtained from a woman aged 40-49 years with acute COVID-19. What was sequenced was PBMCs or T cells enriched from blood (not recorded which). The chain is built from TRBV11-2 and TRBJ2-1; D is possibly TRBD2 (6 bases). The CDR3 DNA follows: TGTGCCAGCACCGGGGAGGAGAATTACAATGAGCAGTTCTTC. This sequence encodes CASTGEENYNEQFF.